This T cell receptor beta chain was observed in a study of response to subunit inactivated influenza vaccine. Regarding the study as a whole: It was the authors' suggestion that each seasonal influenza vaccination recruits few new T cells.

The sample holds a few counts of this clonotype. The antigen is unknown. This CDR3 has 13 amino acids. V gave up 6 bases and J gave up 6 bases, with 12 bases separating them. TCRdb reprocessed the RT-PCR reads via MiXCR and lists one record per CDR3 protein. The data show about 830,000 distinct CDR3 sequences, about 18% seen once. This chain joins TRBV12-3 or TRBV12-4 and TRBJ1-5, with D possibly matching TRBD1 (6 bases). The specimen was PBMCs from blood, collected roughly 5 days after vaccination. This receptor was obtained from a man in his fifties or sixties who received an inactivated influenza vaccine. CDR3 bases: TGTGCCAGCAGCCTCGGACAGTTTCAGCCCCAGCATTTT. As protein: CASSLGQFQPQHF.